This T cell receptor (beta chain) emerged from a study of beta chain features in type 1 diabetes. Expressed TCRB transcripts were sequenced after all isolated RNA was converted to cDNA. The repertoire was sequenced with immunoSEQ multiplex PCR; TCRdb's copy has only in-frame clones and lacks some. In the table there are roughly 140,000 clones, about 44% of which are singletons. On this clone: Its cognate antigen is unknown.

The CDR3 has 16 residues. V shed 10 bases, J shed 0 bases, and the junction held 8 bases outside the gene matches. The V gene's germline CDR1 is ENHRY and CDR2 SYGVKD. Study conclusions and caveats: Shorter templates might be favored by PCR, equally in patients and controls.

Without exception, sorted populations had purity beyond 98%. This clonotype originated in a man aged 18 to 30 in good health. Sequenced: Tregs from blood. The chain carries TRBV10-3 and TRBJ2-7, with TRBD2 matching 14 bases. The CDR3 sequence: CATFPGLAGASYEQYF. CDR3 sequence (DNA): TGTGCCACCTTTCCGGGACTAGCGGGGGCCTCCTACGAGCAGTACTTC.